This passage covers 25 T cell receptor beta chains from one sample sequenced in a study of chemoradiotherapy in HPV16-positive cancers. Method: immunoSEQ multiplex PCR; TCRdb's copy keeps in-frame clones and lacks some. The top ten hold more than 2% of the sample, which has roughly 11,000 clones, around 82% seen once. This specimen was collected from a patient who underwent chemoradiotherapy. The origin of the receptors is a human donor with HPV-associated anogenital cancer.

This clone occurred a few times. The V gene is TRBV5-6, the J gene TRBJ2-5, with D possibly TRBD1 on 6 matching bases. The V end lost 4 bases, the J end lost 1 base, and 11 bases lay between the germline ends. There are 14 residues in the CDR3. Per germline, CDR1 SGHDT and CDR2 YYEEEE. The CDR3 here is CASSKTDSQETQYF. The CDR3 nucleotides read TGTGCCAGCAGCAAAACGGACAGCCAAGAGACCCAGTACTTC.

The CDR3, as DNA: TGTGCCTGGACCAAACGACGGACAAACTATGGCTACACCTTC. Protein: CAWTKRRTNYGYTF. The rearrangement uses TRBV30 and TRBJ1-2; weak D call: TRBD1 (5 bases). This CDR3 is 14 amino acids long. Germline CDR1 is GTSNPN and CDR2 is SVGIG (reference sequence). Trimming took off 4 bases at V and 2 bases at J, with 14 bases between the two ends.

The rearrangement links TRBV6-5 to TRBJ2-1, with D possibly TRBD1 on 6 matching bases. The CDR3 extends over 14 amino acids. Trimming pared 5 bases from V and 4 bases from J, leaving 12 bases between. Looked up from germline, CDR1 is MNHEY and CDR2 is SVGAGI. This CDR3 reads CASSTPTGYNEQFF. The CDR3 nucleotides read TGTGCCAGCAGTACCCCCACAGGGTACAATGAGCAGTTCTTC.

This clone was picked up a small number of times. V gene TRBV2 combines with J gene TRBJ2-7, with TRBD1 matching over 7 bases. V was pared by 4 bases and J by 3 bases, with 12 bases of the junction left unmatched. Germline CDR1 SNHLY, CDR2 FYNNEI. CDR3 length: 16 residues. The CDR3 coding sequence is TGTGCCAGCAGTGGATTACCTGGGGACAGATTCTACGAGCAGTACTTC. Amino acid sequence: CASSGLPGDRFYEQYF.

This chain connects TRBV4-3 to TRBJ1-2; no reliable D call. The CDR3 length is 16 residues. Trimming took 1 base from V and 4 from J, leaving 16 bases between them. The V gene's germline CDR1 is LGHNA and CDR2 YSLEER. The CDR3 reads CASSQAPAGLSYGYTF. As DNA, the CDR3 is TGCGCCAGCAGCCAAGCCCCCGCCGGGCTGAGCTATGGCTACACCTTC.

The rearrangement links TRBV5-1 to TRBJ1-1; D might be TRBD1 (5 bases). Germline loops: CDR1 SGHRS, CDR2 YFSETQ. V was cut by 2 bases and J by 4 bases, with 12 bases left in between. The CDR3 totals 14 residues. Here the CDR3 reads CASSFARAATEAFF. The CDR3 DNA sequence: TGCGCCAGCAGCTTTGCCAGGGCGGCCACTGAAGCTTTCTTT.

This clone has just one count. The chain uses TRBV30 and TRBJ1-2; perhaps TRBD1 as D (6 bases). Trimming removed 0 bases from V and 3 bases from J, with 20 bases in between. Germline CDR1 is GTSNPN and CDR2 is SVGIG (reference sequence). The CDR3 sequence is 17 residues long. For the CDR3, the DNA is TGTGCCTGGAGTGTCAGCCACAGGGAGGGCGGATACTATGGCTACACCTTC. Its protein product is CAWSVSHREGGYYGYTF.

This clone was counted once. V is TRBV9 and J is TRBJ2-3; D not certain. The CDR3 contains 12 residues. The V end was cut by 1 base, the J end by 2 bases, with 2 bases between. In germline, CDR1 is SGDLS, CDR2 YYNGEE. The CDR3 spells CASSVHTDTQYF. The CDR3 DNA sequence: TGTGCCAGCAGCGTACACACAGATACGCAGTATTTT. Using reference TRBV9 and TRBJ2-3 for the parts outside the CDR3, the full variable domain is DSGVTQTPKHLITATGQRVTLRCSPRSGDLSVYWYQQSLDQGLQFLIQYYNGEERAKGNILERFSAQQFPDLHSELNLSSLELGDSALYFCASSVHTDTQYFGPGTRLTVL.

This clone was recorded only once. The CDR3 nucleotides are TGTGCCAGCAGTGACTTTTCGACTAATTCACCCCTCCACTTT. As protein: CASSDFSTNSPLHF. This sequence joins TRBV6-4 and TRBJ1-6, with no clear D. Germline V gene sequence: CDR1 MRHNA, CDR2 SNTAGT. The CDR3 runs 14 residues. Trimming cost V 1 base and J 6 bases, with 7 bases left between them.

The chain carries TRBV30 and TRBJ1-2; TRBD1 aligns across 9 bases. J gave up 4 bases and V 2 bases, and 8 bases lay outside the gene matches. Germline CDR1 GTSNPN, CDR2 SVGIG (reference sequence). The CDR3 loop spans 15 amino acids. The CDR3 DNA reads TGTGCCTGGAGTTTGGGACAGGGAGAGAGCTATGGCTACACCTTC. This sequence encodes CAWSLGQGESYGYTF.

V is TRBV29-1 and J is TRBJ2-3, with no clear D. CDR1 and CDR2 (germline): SQVTM, ANQGSEA. This CDR3 spans 14 amino acids. Trimming pared 8 bases from V and 0 bases from J, leaving 15 bases between. This CDR3 is CSLQLGLSTDTQYF. CDR3 nucleotides: TGCAGCCTCCAATTAGGGCTAAGCACAGATACGCAGTATTTT.

This clone has just a few counts. The chain's CDR3 is CASSRGGFNQPQHF. CDR3 bases: TGTGCCAGCTCTAGAGGGGGCTTCAATCAGCCCCAGCATTTT. This chain uses TRBV7-2 with TRBJ1-5, with 7 nucleotides matching TRBD1. From germline, CDR1 is SGHTA and CDR2 FQGNSA. The junction had 7 bases not matched to a gene; V was cut back by 8 bases and J by 3 bases. The CDR3 totals 14 residues.

This clone showed up just once. The rearrangement links TRBV15 to TRBJ2-1; unclear D gene. The V gene lost 1 base and the J gene lost 5 bases, with 3 bases spanning the gap. Germline CDR1 and CDR2: LNHNV and YYDKDF (reference sequence). The CDR3 contains 12 residues. The CDR3 DNA follows: TGTGCCACCAGCAGAGCCCACAATGAGCAGTTCTTC. Translated, it gives CATSRAHNEQFF.

This chain links TRBV10-3 with TRBJ2-7; possibly TRBD1 or TRBD2 for D (5 bases each). Per germline, CDR1 ENHRY and CDR2 SYGVKD. V was cut by 8 bases and J by 3 bases, with 17 bases left in between. There are 14 residues in the CDR3. Here the CDR3 reads CAIDQGDLNYEQYF. As DNA, the CDR3 is TGTGCCATCGACCAAGGGGACCTGAACTACGAGCAGTACTTC.

In its sample, this clone was seen a few times. V gene TRBV27 combines with J gene TRBJ1-6; D is uncertain. Trimming stripped 5 bases from V and 4 bases from J, with 3 bases between. This CDR3 region has 12 residues. Per the germline V gene, CDR1 is MNHEY and CDR2 is SMNVEV (reference sequence). CDR3 amino acids: CASSLYNSPLHF. The DNA of the CDR3 is TGTGCCAGCAGTCTGTATAATTCACCCCTCCACTTT.

The CDR3 region is CASSSGLAGITGELFF. The CDR3 DNA reads TGTGCCAGCAGCTCCGGACTAGCGGGTATAACCGGGGAGCTGTTTTTT. This chain uses TRBV7-6 with TRBJ2-2, with 11 bases fitting TRBD2. CDR1 is SGHVS and CDR2 is FNYEAQ in the germline V gene. The CDR3 is 16 residues long. Unmatched junction bases numbered 6, after V lost 4 bases and J lost 5 bases.

V and J are TRBV19 and TRBJ2-5; D might be TRBD2 (7 bases). V lost 3 bases and J lost 3, with 14 bases in between. CDR1 LNHDA and CDR2 SQIVND come from the germline V gene (reference sequence). There are 15 residues in the CDR3. CDR3 sequence (DNA): TGTGCCAGTAGTATTTTAGGGGGGGCGAAAGAGACCCAGTACTTC. Residues: CASSILGGAKETQYF.

The V gene is TRBV4-3, the J gene TRBJ2-2; D remains ambiguous. The CDR3 has 14 residues. V gave up 4 bases and J gave up 0 bases, with 6 bases separating them. Germline V CDR1 and CDR2: LGHNA, YSLEER. CDR3 in amino acids: CASSLGTNTGELFF. CDR3 in DNA: TGCGCCAGCAGCCTTGGTACGAACACCGGGGAGCTGTTTTTT.

This chain uses TRBV7-2 with TRBJ1-4; no clear D gene. V was shortened by 0 bases and J by 8 bases, with 10 bases between the two germline ends. Germline V CDR1 and CDR2: SGHTA, FQGNSA. The CDR3 totals 14 residues. As DNA, the CDR3 is TGTGCCAGCAGCTTAGCTGGTATTGGCGAAAAACTGTTTTTT. As protein: CASSLAGIGEKLFF.

V gene TRBV5-1 combines with J gene TRBJ1-2, with TRBD1 identical over 7 bases. V lost 4 bases, J lost 8 bases, and 8 bases stayed unmatched. In germline, CDR1 is SGHRS, CDR2 YFSETQ. This CDR3 comprises 13 residues. CDR3 loop: CASSEDRAGGYTF. For the CDR3, the DNA is TGCGCCAGCAGCGAAGACAGGGCAGGCGGCTACACCTTC.

The rearrangement links TRBV7-9 to TRBJ2-4, with D perhaps matching TRBD1 (6 bases). The germline V gene has CDR1 SEHNR and CDR2 FQNEAQ (reference sequence). The CDR3 is 15 residues long. V was pared by 7 bases and J by 4 bases, with 17 bases between. Here the CDR3 DNA reads TGTGCCAGCACCCCCCCCGGGCAGGGGAAAAACATTCAGTACTTC. Translating it yields CASTPPGQGKNIQYF.

The V and J genes are TRBV7-9 and TRBJ1-1; D is possibly TRBD1 (5 bases). Germline-derived CDR1 and CDR2 are SEHNR and FQNEAQ (reference sequence). V gave up 2 bases and J gave up 7 bases, with 14 bases separating them. The CDR3 extends over 14 amino acids. CDR3 protein: CASSLKGAIHEAFF. The DNA of the CDR3 is TGTGCCAGCAGCTTAAAAGGGGCCATACATGAAGCTTTCTTT.

The chain joins TRBV28 to TRBJ2-3; D is possibly TRBD1 or TRBD2 (5 bases each). Germline V gene data show CDR1 as MDHEN and CDR2 as SYDVKM. The CDR3 runs 10 residues. V lost 11 bases to trimming and J lost 14 bases, with 17 bases between them. DNA for the CDR3: TGTGCCTCTAAGGGGACGACTCCGTATTTT. Translated: CASKGTTPYF.

The chain employs TRBV25-1 and TRBJ2-1; 9 nucleotides match TRBD2. V shed 4 bases and J 9 bases; nucleotides not matched to a gene: 1. The CDR3 consists of 12 residues. CDR1 is MGHDK, CDR2 SYGVNS, per germline. The CDR3, as DNA: TGTGCCAGCAGTGCTAGCGGGGTTGAGCAGTTCTTC. Translating gives CASSASGVEQFF.

J is TRBJ2-1 and V is TRBV7-3; D possibly corresponds to TRBD1 (6 bases). Germline V gene sequence: CDR1 SGHTA, CDR2 FQGTGA. Trimming removed 1 base from V and 5 bases from J, with 12 bases in between. The CDR3 loop spans 15 amino acids. The CDR3 region is CASSLSAGAHNEQFF. The CDR3 nucleotides are TGTGCCAGCAGCTTAAGTGCAGGGGCCCACAATGAGCAGTTCTTC.